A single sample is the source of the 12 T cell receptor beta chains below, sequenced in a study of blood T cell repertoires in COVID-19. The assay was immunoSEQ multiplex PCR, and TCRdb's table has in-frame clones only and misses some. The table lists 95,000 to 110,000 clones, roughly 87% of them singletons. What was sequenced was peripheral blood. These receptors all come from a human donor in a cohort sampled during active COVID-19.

The CDR3 sequence is CASSPRGTDNSPLHF. CDR3 DNA: TGTGCCAGCTCACCACGGGGGACAGATAATTCACCCCTCCACTTT. This chain uses TRBV18 with TRBJ1-6; 7 bases are a match to TRBD1. In germline, CDR1 is KGHSH, CDR2 LQKENI. The CDR3 has 15 residues. V was pared by 1 base and J by 5 bases, with 2 bases of the junction left unmatched.

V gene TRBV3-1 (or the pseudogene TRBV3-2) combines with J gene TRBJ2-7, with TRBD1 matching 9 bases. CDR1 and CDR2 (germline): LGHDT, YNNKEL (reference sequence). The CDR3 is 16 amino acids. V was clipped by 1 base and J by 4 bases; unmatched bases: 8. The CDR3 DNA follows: TGTGCCAGCAGCCAAGTGGGGACAGGGTACTTTTACGAGCAGTACTTC. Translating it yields CASSQVGTGYFYEQYF.

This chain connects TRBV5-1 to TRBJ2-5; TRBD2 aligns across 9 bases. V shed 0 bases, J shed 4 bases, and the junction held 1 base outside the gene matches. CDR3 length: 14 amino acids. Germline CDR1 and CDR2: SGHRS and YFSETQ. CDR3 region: CASSLGTSAETQYF. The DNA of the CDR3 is TGCGCCAGCAGCTTGGGGACTAGCGCAGAGACCCAGTACTTC.

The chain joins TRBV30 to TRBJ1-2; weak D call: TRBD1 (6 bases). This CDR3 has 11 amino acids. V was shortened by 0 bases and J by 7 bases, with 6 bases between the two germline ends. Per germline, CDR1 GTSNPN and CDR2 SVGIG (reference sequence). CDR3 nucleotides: TGTGCCTGGAGTGTACAGGGTGGCTACACCTTC. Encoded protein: CAWSVQGGYTF.

CDR3 residues: CASSLGRGDTEAFF. CDR3 coding DNA: TGTGCCAGCAGTCTCGGGAGGGGCGACACTGAAGCTTTCTTT. V is TRBV7-9 and J is TRBJ1-1; a possible D gene is TRBD1 (5 bases). V was trimmed by 6 bases and J by 3 bases, leaving 14 bases between them. The CDR3 totals 14 residues. CDR1 and CDR2 from the germline V gene are SEHNR and FQNEAQ (reference sequence).

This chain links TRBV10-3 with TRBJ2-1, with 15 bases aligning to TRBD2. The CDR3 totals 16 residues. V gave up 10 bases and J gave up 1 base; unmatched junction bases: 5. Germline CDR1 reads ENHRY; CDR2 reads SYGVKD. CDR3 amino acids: CATRGTSGRSYNEQFF. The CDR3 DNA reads TGTGCCACCAGGGGGACTAGCGGGAGGTCCTACAATGAGCAGTTCTTC.

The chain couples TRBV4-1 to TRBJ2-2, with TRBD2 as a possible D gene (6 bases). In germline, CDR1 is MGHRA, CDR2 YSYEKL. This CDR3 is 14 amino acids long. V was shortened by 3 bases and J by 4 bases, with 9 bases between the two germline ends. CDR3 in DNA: TGCGCCAGCAGCCACCCTAGCGTCACCGGGGAGCTGTTTTTT. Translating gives CASSHPSVTGELFF.

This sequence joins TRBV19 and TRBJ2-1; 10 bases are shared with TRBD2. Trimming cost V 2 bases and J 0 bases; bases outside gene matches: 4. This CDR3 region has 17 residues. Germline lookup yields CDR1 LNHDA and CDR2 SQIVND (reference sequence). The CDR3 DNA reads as TGTGCCAGTAGTATACCGGGACTAGCGAGCTCCTACAATGAGCAGTTCTTC. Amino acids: CASSIPGLASSYNEQFF.

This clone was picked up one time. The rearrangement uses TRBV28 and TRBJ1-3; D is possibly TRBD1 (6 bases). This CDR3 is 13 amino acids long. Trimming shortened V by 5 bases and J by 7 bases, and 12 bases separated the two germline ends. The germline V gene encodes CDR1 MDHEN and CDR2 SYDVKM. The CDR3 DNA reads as TGTGCCAGCAGTGGACAGCGACCGAACACCATATATTTT. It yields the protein CASSGQRPNTIYF.

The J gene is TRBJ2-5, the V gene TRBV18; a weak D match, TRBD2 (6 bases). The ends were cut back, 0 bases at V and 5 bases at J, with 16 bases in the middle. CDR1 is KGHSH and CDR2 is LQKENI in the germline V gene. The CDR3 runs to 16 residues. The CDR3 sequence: CASSPPGGLSRETQYF. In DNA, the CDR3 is TGTGCCAGCTCACCACCGGGGGGACTGTCCCGGGAGACCCAGTACTTC. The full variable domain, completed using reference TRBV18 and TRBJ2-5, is NAGVMQNPRHLVRRRGQEARLRCSPMKGHSHVYWYRQLPEEGLKFMVYLQKENIIDESGMPKERFSAEFPKEGPSILRIQQVVRGDSAAYFCASSPPGGLSRETQYFGPGTRLLVL.

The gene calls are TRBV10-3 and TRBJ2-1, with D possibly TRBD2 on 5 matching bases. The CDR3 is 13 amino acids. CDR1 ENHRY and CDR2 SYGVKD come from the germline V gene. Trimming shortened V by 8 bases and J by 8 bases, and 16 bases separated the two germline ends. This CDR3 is CAIGGSLSDEQFF. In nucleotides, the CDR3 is TGTGCCATCGGAGGTAGCCTCTCGGATGAGCAGTTCTTC.

As DNA, the CDR3 is TGTGCCAGCAGCTTAGCACCACAGCACTCTGGAAACACCATATATTTT. Translating gives CASSLAPQHSGNTIYF. V gene TRBV7-9 combines with J gene TRBJ1-3; unclear D gene. With 0 bases removed from V and 0 bases from J, the gap between germline ends came to 9 bases. Germline V CDR1 and CDR2: SEHNR, FQNEAQ (reference sequence). The CDR3 spans 16 residues. The entire variable domain, with the rest obtained from reference TRBV7-9 and TRBJ1-3, is as follows: DTGVSQNPRHKITKRGQNVTFRCDPISEHNRLYWYRQTLGQGPEFLTYFQNEAQLEKSRLLSDRFSAERPKGSFSTLEIQRTEQGDSAMYLCASSLAPQHSGNTIYFGEGSWLTVV.